A selection of T cell receptor beta chains follows, all from one sample in a study of T cell repertoires in cytomegalovirus infection. TCRdb used MiXCR to reprocess the reads, holding one entry per CDR3 protein. There are 680,000 or so distinct CDR3 sequences in the sample; about a third occur only once, and 2.5% to 3.5% lies in the top ten. The sequencing input was PBMCs. The source of these receptors is a human donor in good health (CMV status not recorded). Some clones in this sample may be carry-over from other donors' samples. Each CDR3 is given with its conserved first and last residue.

TRBJ2-1	TRBV7-2	13	CASSLKLVGEQFF
TRBJ1-2	TRBV5-1	15	CASSAGTGSHYGYTF
TRBJ1-2	TRBV12-3/TRBV12-4	17	CASSLILGQGANYGYTF
TRBJ1-5	TRBV19	17	CASSIYRSRVGNQPQHF
TRBJ2-3	TRBV20-1	13	CSARVIGTDTQYF
TRBJ1-4	TRBV7-9	16	CASSSPPGGGGGKLFF
TRBJ1-2	TRBV28	14	CASSRGPDGYGYTF
TRBJ2-7	TRBV19	15	CASSISGGSSYEQYF
TRBJ2-7	TRBV3-1	15	CASSKEGLAGDEQYF
TRBJ1-1	TRBV24-1	15	CATSDPGTGTEMAFF
TRBJ1-1	TRBV27	13	CASRGGPYTEAFF
TRBJ1-1	TRBV6-5	15	CASSYSNQGDTEAFF